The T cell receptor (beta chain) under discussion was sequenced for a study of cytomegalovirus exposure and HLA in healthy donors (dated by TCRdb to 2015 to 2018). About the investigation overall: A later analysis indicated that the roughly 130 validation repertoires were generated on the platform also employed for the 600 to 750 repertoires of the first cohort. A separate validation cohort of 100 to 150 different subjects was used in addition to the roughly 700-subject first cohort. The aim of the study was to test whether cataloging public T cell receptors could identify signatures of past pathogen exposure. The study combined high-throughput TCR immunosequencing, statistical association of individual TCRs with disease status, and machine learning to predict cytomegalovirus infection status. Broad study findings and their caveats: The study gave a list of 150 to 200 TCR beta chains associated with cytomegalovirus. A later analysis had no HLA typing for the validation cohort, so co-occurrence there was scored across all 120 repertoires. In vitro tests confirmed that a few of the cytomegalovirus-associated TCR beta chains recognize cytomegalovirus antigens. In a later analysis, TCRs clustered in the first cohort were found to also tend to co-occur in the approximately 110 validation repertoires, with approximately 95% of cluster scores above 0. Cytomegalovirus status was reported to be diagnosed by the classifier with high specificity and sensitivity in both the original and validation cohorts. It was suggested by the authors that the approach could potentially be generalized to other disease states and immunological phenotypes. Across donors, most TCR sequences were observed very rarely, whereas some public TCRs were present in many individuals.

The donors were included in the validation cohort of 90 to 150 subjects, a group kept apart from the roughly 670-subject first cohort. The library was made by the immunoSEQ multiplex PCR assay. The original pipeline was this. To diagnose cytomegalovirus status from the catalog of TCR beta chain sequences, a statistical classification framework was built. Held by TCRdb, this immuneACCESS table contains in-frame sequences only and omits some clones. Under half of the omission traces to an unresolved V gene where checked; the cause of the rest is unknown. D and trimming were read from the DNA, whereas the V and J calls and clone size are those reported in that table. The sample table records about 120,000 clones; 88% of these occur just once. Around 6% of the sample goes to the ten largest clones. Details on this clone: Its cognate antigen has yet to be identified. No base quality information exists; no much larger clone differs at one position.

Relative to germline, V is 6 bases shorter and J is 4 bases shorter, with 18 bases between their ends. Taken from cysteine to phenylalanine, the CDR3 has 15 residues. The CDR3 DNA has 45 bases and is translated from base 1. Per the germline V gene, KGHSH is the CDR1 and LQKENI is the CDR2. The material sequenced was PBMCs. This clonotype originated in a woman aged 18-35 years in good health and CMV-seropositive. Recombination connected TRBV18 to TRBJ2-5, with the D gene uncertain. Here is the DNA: TGTGCCAGCTCGCCCCAACCGGTTTCGGGAGAGACCCAGTACTTC. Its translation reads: CASSPQPVSGETQYF.